The 24 T cell receptor beta chains below were found in one sample sequenced in a study of OX40 agonist ivuxolimab in advanced cancers. Using immunoSEQ multiplex PCR, the repertoire was profiled, and TCRdb retains in-frame clones only, with some absent. The profile shows 40,000 or so clones, roughly 90% of them singletons. Sequences were derived from CD4+ or CD8+ T cells sorted from blood, sampled in a trial of the OX40 agonist ivuxolimab. Every receptor here comes from an adult with an advanced solid tumor such as melanoma, head and neck, liver or kidney cancer.

The genes are TRBV19 and TRBJ1-1, with 9 bases fitting TRBD1. The CDR3 has 17 residues. CDR1 LNHDA and CDR2 SQIVND come from the germline V gene (reference sequence). After removal of 1 base from V and 8 bases from J, the junction contained 14 bases not matched to a gene. CDR3 coding DNA: TGTGCCAGTAGTATAGGGGGAGGCGGGACAGGGACACAAGAAGCTTTCTTT. Amino acids: CASSIGGGGTGTQEAFF.

V is TRBV7-9 and J is TRBJ2-1, with D possibly matching TRBD2 (7 bases). The CDR3 spans 15 residues. Trimming shortened V by 5 bases and J by 0 bases, and 11 bases separated the two germline ends. From germline, CDR1 is SEHNR and CDR2 FQNEAQ (reference sequence). CDR3 residues: CASSLRGGSYNEQFF. CDR3 bases: TGTGCCAGCAGCCTTAGGGGGGGCTCCTACAATGAGCAGTTCTTC.

A single count supports this clone. The V call is TRBV6-6, the J call TRBJ1-6; D not certain. From germline, CDR1 is MNHNY and CDR2 SVGAGI (reference sequence). This CDR3 has 15 residues. Trimming stripped 2 bases from V and 7 bases from J, with 12 bases between. The CDR3 here is CASSYVGQQNSPLHF. The CDR3 coding sequence is TGTGCCAGCAGTTACGTTGGGCAGCAAAATTCACCCCTCCACTTT.

This clone was picked up one time. The chain uses TRBV7-8 and TRBJ1-5; 8 bases line up with TRBD1. Germline lookup yields CDR1 SGHVS and CDR2 FQNEAQ. There are 15 residues in the CDR3. The junction had 4 bases not matched to a gene; V was cut back by 0 bases and J by 6 bases. The DNA for the CDR3 is TGTGCCAGCAGCTTAGCGACCAGGGGGCTTCAGCCCCAGCATTTT. It is translated as CASSLATRGLQPQHF.

The CDR3 reads CASSQRTSGSNEQFF. The CDR3 nucleotides are TGTGCCAGCAGCCAAAGGACTAGCGGGAGCAATGAGCAGTTCTTC. This chain uses TRBV5-4 with TRBJ2-1, with 13 bases identical to TRBD2. From germline, CDR1 is SGHNT and CDR2 YYREEE (reference sequence). V lost 4 bases, J lost 6 bases, and 4 bases stayed unmatched. This CDR3 comprises 15 residues.

The chain has TRBV11-2 and TRBJ1-2; D gene ambiguous. The CDR3 is 17 amino acids. The V end lost 4 bases, the J end lost 3 bases, and 21 bases lay between the germline ends. Germline V CDR1 and CDR2: SGHAT, FQNNGV. CDR3: CASSSYPGLKGHYGYTF. The CDR3 DNA follows: TGTGCCAGCAGCTCCTATCCCGGACTGAAAGGACACTATGGCTACACCTTC.

This chain joins TRBV7-2 and TRBJ1-2; D possibly corresponds to TRBD1 (5 bases). CDR3 size: 15 residues. With 0 bases removed from V and 4 bases from J, the gap between germline ends came to 12 bases. The germline gives CDR1 SGHTA, CDR2 FQGNSA. DNA for the CDR3: TGTGCCAGCAGCTTAGCGGGGCAGGTGGGCTATGGCTACACCTTC. Amino acids: CASSLAGQVGYGYTF.

This clone was picked up one time. The chain carries TRBV11-3 and TRBJ2-5; D not resolved. The germline CDR1 and CDR2 sequences are SGHNT and YENEEA. The CDR3 spans 13 residues. Trimming left V 1 base short and J 5 bases short, with 8 bases between. The chain's CDR3 is CASSLARLETQYF. In DNA, the CDR3 is TGTGCCAGCAGCTTAGCCAGGCTGGAGACCCAGTACTTC.

The chain has TRBV5-1 and TRBJ2-3; D possibly matches TRBD1 or TRBD2 (5 bases each). Germline-derived CDR1 and CDR2 are SGHRS and YFSETQ. V dropped 3 bases and J dropped 6 bases, with 23 bases sitting between them. CDR3 length: 17 residues. CDR3 DNA sequence: TGCGCCAGCAGCTGGGGATCGGGACGGATCGTTTGGGATACGCAGTATTTT. It codes for CASSWGSGRIVWDTQYF.

The gene calls are TRBV9 and TRBJ2-3, with 8 positions matching TRBD2. J gave up 2 bases and V 7 bases, and 6 bases lay outside the gene matches. The CDR3 extends over 14 amino acids. Germline V gene sequence: CDR1 SGDLS, CDR2 YYNGEE. The CDR3: CASGSGGPTDTQYF. The CDR3 DNA reads TGTGCCAGCGGCAGCGGGGGCCCCACAGATACGCAGTATTTT.

The chain joins TRBV6-6 to TRBJ1-1; D is undetermined. The CDR3 length is 15 residues. V lost 0 bases and J 2 bases, leaving 10 bases between the germline ends. The germline V gene has CDR1 MNHNY and CDR2 SVGAGI (reference sequence). The CDR3 nucleotides read TGTGCCAGCAGTTACTCAAGGACGGGAAACACTGAAGCTTTCTTT. Amino acids: CASSYSRTGNTEAFF.

CDR3 protein: CASSLGSGGPQETQYF. The CDR3 coding sequence is TGCGCCAGCAGCTTGGGTAGCGGGGGCCCACAAGAGACCCAGTACTTC. J is TRBJ2-5 and V is TRBV5-1; 9 nucleotides match TRBD2. Losses at the gene ends were 0 bases for V and 2 bases for J; bases not matched to a gene: 5. The germline CDR1 and CDR2 sequences are SGHRS and YFSETQ. CDR3 length: 16 amino acids.

This chain connects TRBV11-3 to TRBJ2-5; D unclear. The length of the CDR3 is 13 residues. V was trimmed by 0 bases and J by 6 bases, leaving 8 bases between them. Germline V gene data show CDR1 as SGHNT and CDR2 as YENEEA. DNA of the CDR3: TGTGCCAGCAGCTTAGACCTAGTTCAGACCCAGTACTTC. It translates to CASSLDLVQTQYF.

J is TRBJ1-2 and V is TRBV27; no clear D. V was clipped by 2 bases and J by 4 bases, with 11 bases between them. There are 14 residues in the CDR3. The germline V gene encodes CDR1 MNHEY and CDR2 SMNVEV (reference sequence). CDR3 in amino acids: CASSLLPRGYGYTF. CDR3 bases: TGTGCCAGCAGTTTACTCCCTCGGGGCTATGGCTACACCTTC.

The genes are TRBV9 and TRBJ1-1, with D tentatively TRBD1 (5 bases). Per the germline V gene, CDR1 is SGDLS and CDR2 is YYNGEE. Deletions cut 3 bases from V and 1 base from J, with 16 bases between. The CDR3 runs 16 residues. The CDR3 protein is CASSGPWGTGNTEAFF. DNA of the CDR3: TGTGCCAGCAGCGGCCCTTGGGGGACGGGGAACACTGAAGCTTTCTTT.

The genes are TRBV5-8 and TRBJ1-2; D perhaps matches TRBD1 (6 bases). The V end was cut by 4 bases, the J end by 8 bases, with 21 bases between. The CDR3 is made up of 15 amino acids. CDR1 is SGHTS and CDR2 is YDEGEE in the germline V gene. This chain's CDR3 is CASSVGPGQAYGYTF. As DNA, the CDR3 is TGTGCCAGCAGCGTAGGTCCGGGACAAGCGTACGGCTACACCTTC.

V usage is TRBV7-6 and J usage is TRBJ2-5; D is perhaps TRBD2 (6 bases). Germline CDR1 reads SGHVS; CDR2 reads FNYEAQ. The V end lost 5 bases, the J end lost 5 bases, and 12 bases lay between the germline ends. There are 13 residues in the CDR3. CDR3 in amino acids: CASSTWGRETQYF. CDR3 coding DNA: TGTGCCAGCAGCACTTGGGGGAGGGAGACCCAGTACTTC.

This rearrangement joins TRBV11-3 to TRBJ2-6; D may be TRBD2 (5 bases). The CDR3 length is 17 residues. Per the germline V gene, CDR1 is SGHNT and CDR2 is YENEEA. Trimming left V 5 bases short and J 0 bases short, with 14 bases between. CDR3 DNA: TGTGCCAGCAGCCCGGACTCGGGAAGCTCTGGGGCCAACGTCCTGACTTTC. Its protein is CASSPDSGSSGANVLTF.

The chain couples TRBV7-9 to TRBJ1-3; the D is unclear. The germline V gene has CDR1 SEHNR and CDR2 FQNEAQ (reference sequence). The CDR3 has 16 residues. Deletions cut 5 bases from V and 0 bases from J, with 14 bases between. The CDR3 DNA is TGTGCCAGCAGCGGCAACAGCCACCTCTCTGGAAACACCATATATTTT. Amino acids: CASSGNSHLSGNTIYF.

The chain couples TRBV7-9 to TRBJ1-2; TRBD1 matches at 8 bases. V trimming: 7 bases; J trimming: 1 base; junction bases outside the gene matches: 5. The CDR3 totals 14 residues. Germline CDR1 SEHNR, CDR2 FQNEAQ (reference sequence). CDR3 sequence reads: CASKLGQGNYGYTF. CDR3 bases: TGTGCCAGCAAGTTAGGACAGGGTAACTATGGCTACACCTTC.

The chain carries TRBV5-1 and TRBJ2-7; the match to TRBD2 covers 13 bases. The CDR3 runs 15 residues. Germline assignment: CDR1 SGHRS and CDR2 YFSETQ. The trim removed 0 bases at V and 9 bases at J, leaving 6 bases unmatched. The CDR3 protein is CASSLAVGTSGVQYF. For the CDR3, the DNA is TGCGCCAGCAGCTTGGCCGTGGGGACTAGCGGGGTGCAGTACTTC.

This sequence joins TRBV5-8 and TRBJ1-6; 10 bases line up with TRBD1. CDR3 length equals 14 residues. The germline CDR1 and CDR2 sequences are SGHTS and YDEGEE. The ends lost 4 bases at V and 6 bases at J; junction bases unmatched: 1. The CDR3, as DNA: TGTGCCAGCAGCGGGGACAGGGGTAATTCACCCCTCCACTTT. Translated, it gives CASSGDRGNSPLHF.

The chain joins TRBV30 to TRBJ2-1; 7 bases match TRBD1. The CDR3 contains 17 residues. Losses at the gene ends were 0 bases for V and 7 bases for J; bases not matched to a gene: 15. Per the germline V gene, CDR1 is GTSNPN and CDR2 is SVGIG (reference sequence). The CDR3 DNA follows: TGTGCCTGGAGTGTACGCTGGGACAGTCTTACCCAGAATGAGCAGTTCTTC. Protein product: CAWSVRWDSLTQNEQFF.

J is TRBJ1-1 and V is TRBV5-1, with D perhaps TRBD1 (5 bases). Germline V gene data show CDR1 as SGHRS and CDR2 as YFSETQ. V lost 4 bases and J 2 bases, leaving 9 bases between the germline ends. The length of the CDR3 is 13 residues. CDR3 in amino acids: CASSEGPNTEAFF. In nucleotides, the CDR3 is TGCGCCAGCAGCGAGGGACCAAACACTGAAGCTTTCTTT.